This paragraph covers one TCR beta chain sequence. The antigen remains unidentified. At one end the junction does not follow the germline gene, possibly because of a read error. The data originate from a study of T cells in Graves' hyperthyroidism and ophthalmopathy. CDR3 length: 13 amino acids. The germline gives CDR1 LGHDT, CDR2 YNNKEL (reference sequence). Uncontrolled infection, other autoimmune disease, pregnancy or lactation disqualified patients from enrolment. Study-wide points: Before onset, ophthalmopathy was predicted by the model a median about 6.2 months earlier. Blood shared most expanded thyroid clonotypes above 0.001.

The investigators amplified TCR beta CDR3 regions from RNA transcripts. The TCR CDR3 first-round RT-PCR relied on the HTBI primer set. TCRdb ran MiXCR on the multiplex PCR reads and lists one entry per CDR3 protein. The sample consists of over 400,000 distinct CDR3 sequences, about 20% of them appearing once. V and J are TRBV3-1 and TRBJ2-3; D not resolved. This receptor was obtained from a woman aged 65 to 85 with Graves' ophthalmopathy. The material sequenced was blood. This CDR3 reads CASGQVRSPTQYF. The DNA of the CDR3 is TGTGCCAGCGGCCAAGTAAGGAGTCCTACGCAGTATTTT.